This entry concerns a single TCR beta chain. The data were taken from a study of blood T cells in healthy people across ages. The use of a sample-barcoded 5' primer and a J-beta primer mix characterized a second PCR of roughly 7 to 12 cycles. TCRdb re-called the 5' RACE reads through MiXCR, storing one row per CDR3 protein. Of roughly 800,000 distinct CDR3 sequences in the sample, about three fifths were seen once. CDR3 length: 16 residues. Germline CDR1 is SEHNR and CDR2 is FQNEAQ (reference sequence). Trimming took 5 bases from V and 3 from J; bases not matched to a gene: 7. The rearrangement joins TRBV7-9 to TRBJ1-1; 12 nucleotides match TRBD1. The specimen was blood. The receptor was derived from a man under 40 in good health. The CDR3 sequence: CASSGRDRGLYTEAFF. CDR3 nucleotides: TGTGCCAGCAGCGGCCGGGACAGGGGGCTTTACACTGAAGCTTTCTTT.